This T cell receptor (beta chain) was identified in a study of type 1 regulatory T cells. In the study overall: T-allo10 is an in vitro-generated, Tr1-enriched CD4 T cell product specific for alloantigen.

The graft donor-derived T-allo10 cells reportedly recognize host alloantigens, are anergic, and suppress alloantigen-specifically. Concerning this clonotype itself: Its specificity is unknown.

MiXCR, applied by TCRdb to the reads, yields one record per CDR3 protein. This table holds around 69,000 distinct CDR3 sequences, around 63% found once. The CDR3 loop spans 15 amino acids. V was clipped by 6 bases and J by 2 bases, with 13 bases between them. The germline CDR1 and CDR2 sequences are LNHDA and SQIVND (reference sequence). This chain joins TRBV19 and TRBJ2-2; TRBD2 might be the D (6 bases). The clonotype was recovered from a human donor in good health. The sample was cultured T cells, either the whole culture or a sorted T cell fraction (not recorded which). The subset: Tr1-enriched cell product generated in vitro against host alloantigens. CDR3 bases: TGTGCCAGTAGCCCGACTAGGAGTAACACCGGGGAGCTGTTTTTT. As protein: CASSPTRSNTGELFF. The variable domain in full, with the rest retrieved from reference TRBV19 and TRBJ2-2, is DGGITQSPKYLFRKEGQNVTLSCEQNLNHDAMYWYRQDPGQGLRLIYYSQIVNDFQKGDIAEGYSVSREKKESFPLTVTSAQKNPTAFYLCASSPTRSNTGELFFGEGSRLTVL.